One and the same sample provided the 17 T cell receptor beta chains below, sequenced in a study of OX40 agonist ivuxolimab in advanced cancers. Clones were sequenced by immunoSEQ multiplex PCR, and TCRdb holds only the in-frame ones, with some missing. The data show approximately 35,000 clones, approximately 79% seen once. The material sequenced was CD4+ or CD8+ T cells sorted from blood, taken in a trial of the OX40 agonist ivuxolimab. Source of these receptors: an adult with an advanced solid tumor such as melanoma, head and neck, liver or kidney cancer.

The chain couples TRBV28 to TRBJ1-2; a weak D match, TRBD1 (6 bases). Germline CDR1 and CDR2: MDHEN and SYDVKM. The CDR3 contains 15 residues. V was pared by 5 bases and J by 2 bases, with 15 bases between. CDR3 loop: CASSTRQDLNYGYTF. CDR3 bases: TGTGCCAGCAGTACCCGACAGGATTTAAACTATGGCTACACCTTC.

The chain joins TRBV15 to TRBJ2-5; 8 bases fit TRBD1. The J call may be in error: the DNA end matches TRBJ2-7 better. Germline V gene sequence: CDR1 LNHNV, CDR2 YYDKDF (reference sequence). This CDR3 contains 14 residues. This CDR3 reads CATSRDYRGDEQYF. CDR3 in DNA: TGTGCCACCAGCAGAGATTACAGGGGGGACGAGCAGTACTTC.

This chain uses TRBV9 with TRBJ2-3, with TRBD1 identical over 10 bases. Germline loops: CDR1 SGDLS, CDR2 YYNGEE. The CDR3 is 15 residues long. V shed 3 bases, J shed 4 bases, and the junction held 5 bases outside the gene matches. Written as DNA, the CDR3 is TGTGCCAGCAGCGCGGGACAGGGGTGGCCAGATACGCAGTATTTT. It codes for CASSAGQGWPDTQYF.

This clone has only a few counts. The genes are TRBV7-8 and TRBJ2-5; 10 positions match TRBD1. Germline V gives CDR1 SGHVS, CDR2 FQNEAQ. The CDR3 is 17 amino acids. Trimming took 2 bases from V and 4 from J; bases not matched to a gene: 10. CDR3: CASSLQDRGDLRETQYF. For the CDR3, the DNA is TGTGCCAGCAGCTTACAGGACAGGGGGGATCTACGAGAGACCCAGTACTTC.

This clone was counted between two and nine times. This chain joins TRBV2 and TRBJ2-7; D is perhaps TRBD2 (5 bases). The CDR3 sequence is 14 residues long. Trimming took 8 bases from V and 0 from J, leaving 14 bases between them. The germline CDR1 and CDR2 sequences are SNHLY and FYNNEI. DNA of the CDR3: TGTGCCAGCCTAGAGGGCTCGCCCTCCTACGAGCAGTACTTC. Protein sequence: CASLEGSPSYEQYF.

The chain couples TRBV6-5 to TRBJ2-6; D gene unclear. Germline CDR1 reads MNHEY; CDR2 reads SVGAGI. This CDR3 has 13 residues. Deletions cut 6 bases from V and 12 bases from J, with 15 bases between. The chain's CDR3 is CASSPPIPFVLTF. CDR3 sequence (DNA): TGTGCCAGCAGCCCTCCTATCCCATTCGTCCTGACTTTC.

This clone was observed a handful of times. J is TRBJ2-5 and V is TRBV5-6, with TRBD2 identical over 8 bases. Germline CDR1 and CDR2: SGHDT and YYEEEE. V shed 5 bases and J 5 bases; nucleotides not matched to a gene: 11. The CDR3 runs to 15 residues. CDR3 sequence reads: CASSFSGVLGETQYF. Written as DNA, the CDR3 is TGTGCCAGCAGTTTTAGCGGGGTACTGGGGGAGACCCAGTACTTC. Using reference TRBV5-6 and TRBJ2-5 for the parts outside the CDR3, the full variable domain is DAGVTQSPTHLIKTRGQQVTLRCSPKSGHDTVSWYQQALGQGPQFIFQYYEEEERQRGNFPDRFSGHQFPNYSSELNVNALLLGDSALYLCASSFSGVLGETQYFGPGTRLLVL.

The CDR3 protein is CASSPTGLIDYGYTF. The CDR3 DNA is TGTGCCAGCAGCCCAACAGGTTTGATTGACTATGGCTACACCTTC. This chain links TRBV7-9 with TRBJ1-2; possibly TRBD1 for D (5 bases). The CDR3 length is 15 residues. Germline V lookup: CDR1 SEHNR, CDR2 FQNEAQ (reference sequence). V shed 5 bases and J shed 3 bases, with 16 bases lying between them.

The rearrangement joins TRBV5-1 to TRBJ2-7, with 8 positions matching TRBD1. The CDR3 spans 15 residues. CDR1 is SGHRS and CDR2 is YFSETQ in the germline V gene. The trim removed 3 bases at V and 5 bases at J, leaving 10 bases unmatched. This CDR3 is CASSWTDRDGNEQYF. In nucleotides, the CDR3 is TGCGCCAGCAGCTGGACGGACAGGGATGGGAACGAGCAGTACTTC.

This clone was counted once. V usage is TRBV9 and J usage is TRBJ2-7, with 8 bases lining up with TRBD1. Losses at the gene ends were 4 bases for V and 2 bases for J; bases not matched to a gene: 5. Germline V gene data show CDR1 as SGDLS and CDR2 as YYNGEE. CDR3 length: 14 amino acids. The CDR3 nucleotides read TGTGCCAGCAGCTCAGGGGGCTATCCCTACGAGCAGTACTTC. Translating gives CASSSGGYPYEQYF.

The rearrangement joins TRBV30 to TRBJ1-1; D uncertain. Germline assignment: CDR1 GTSNPN and CDR2 SVGIG (reference sequence). Trimming removed 3 bases at V and 1 base at J, with 12 bases between. This CDR3 is 14 amino acids long. The CDR3 DNA reads TGTGCCTGGAGCGGTTGGGGAGAGAACACTGAAGCTTTCTTT. This encodes CAWSGWGENTEAFF.

The gene calls are TRBV30 and TRBJ2-4, with unresolved D. The CDR3 has 14 amino acids. The V and J ends lost 2 bases and 2 bases respectively, with 10 bases between them. CDR1 is GTSNPN and CDR2 is SVGIG in the germline V gene (reference sequence). Here the CDR3 reads CAWSPQATKNIQYF. The CDR3 nucleotides read TGTGCCTGGAGTCCCCAGGCGACCAAAAACATTCAGTACTTC. The full variable domain, in which reference TRBV30 and TRBJ2-4 provide the parts outside the CDR3, is SQTIHQWPATLVQPVGSPLSLECTVEGTSNPNLYWYRQAAGRGLQLLFYSVGIGQISSEVPQNLSASRPQDRQFILSSKKLLLSDSGFYLCAWSPQATKNIQYFGAGTRLSVL.

The rearrangement joins TRBV7-9 to TRBJ1-1; D uncertain. Germline CDR1 reads SEHNR; CDR2 reads FQNEAQ (reference sequence). The CDR3 runs to 15 residues. The germline V and J ends were trimmed by 11 bases and 0 bases, with 19 bases remaining between them. This CDR3 is CARGSRASMNTEAFF. CDR3 nucleotides: TGTGCCCGCGGCAGCCGTGCTAGTATGAACACTGAAGCTTTCTTT.

This rearrangement joins TRBV4-1 to TRBJ1-1; D is possibly TRBD1 (6 bases). In germline, CDR1 is MGHRA, CDR2 YSYEKL. V was clipped by 0 bases and J by 0 bases, with 14 bases between them. The CDR3 loop spans 17 amino acids. The CDR3 loop reads CASSQESGQFMNTEAFF. CDR3 sequence (DNA): TGCGCCAGCAGCCAAGAATCTGGACAGTTCATGAACACTGAAGCTTTCTTT.

V gene TRBV5-4 combines with J gene TRBJ1-2, with D possibly matching TRBD1 (5 bases). CDR1 is SGHNT, CDR2 YYREEE, per germline (reference sequence). The CDR3 totals 13 residues. The V end lost 4 bases, the J end lost 3 bases, and 10 bases lay between the germline ends. DNA for the CDR3: TGTGCCAGCAGCGCTGACAGCTACTATGGCTACACCTTC. Translation: CASSADSYYGYTF.

The chain has TRBV7-9 and TRBJ2-5, with TRBD1 matching 8 bases. This CDR3 is built from 13 residues. The germline CDR1 and CDR2 sequences are SEHNR and FQNEAQ (reference sequence). V lost 4 bases to trimming and J lost 9 bases; unmatched junction nucleotides: 7. Here the CDR3 reads CASSSGQAGPQYF. The CDR3 region has the DNA TGTGCCAGCAGCTCGGGACAGGCGGGCCCCCAGTACTTC. The variable domain in full, completed from reference TRBV7-9 and TRBJ2-5, reads DTGVSQNPRHKITKRGQNVTFRCDPISEHNRLYWYRQTLGQGPEFLTYFQNEAQLEKSRLLSDRFSAERPKGSFSTLEIQRTEQGDSAMYLCASSSGQAGPQYFGPGTRLLVL.

This clone is labeled as medium-sized. This rearrangement joins TRBV7-9 to TRBJ1-5; D possibly corresponds to TRBD1 (5 bases). The ends were cut back, 2 bases at V and 6 bases at J, with 8 bases in the middle. Germline V gene sequence: CDR1 SEHNR, CDR2 FQNEAQ (reference sequence). CDR3 size: 13 residues. The CDR3 region has the DNA TGTGCCAGCAGCTTAACCGGGGGTCAGCCCCAGCATTTT. This translates into CASSLTGGQPQHF.